One sample yielded the 5 T cell receptor beta chains listed below, sequenced in a study of blood T cell repertoires in COVID-19. Data came from immunoSEQ multiplex PCR; TCRdb stores just in-frame clones and leaves some out. The data hold a few hundred thousand clones, with approximately 91% observed a single time. Specimen: PBMCs or T cells enriched from blood (not recorded which). Every receptor here comes from a woman aged 30 to 39 who had been exposed to COVID-19.

The rearrangement joins TRBV18 to TRBJ1-1; D is perhaps TRBD1 (6 bases). The CDR3 length is 14 residues. In germline, CDR1 is KGHSH, CDR2 LQKENI. The germline V and J ends were trimmed by 4 bases and 3 bases, with 12 bases remaining between them. CDR3 nucleotide sequence: TGTGCCAGCTCACTCCGACAGGCGGACACTGAAGCTTTCTTT. It is translated as CASSLRQADTEAFF. Looking up the rest from reference TRBV18 and TRBJ1-1 gives the full variable domain: NAGVMQNPRHLVRRRGQEARLRCSPMKGHSHVYWYRQLPEEGLKFMVYLQKENIIDESGMPKERFSAEFPKEGPSILRIQQVVRGDSAAYFCASSLRQADTEAFFGQGTRLTVV.

This rearrangement joins TRBV10-3 to TRBJ2-7; perhaps TRBD2 as D (6 bases). The CDR3 runs 14 residues. V was trimmed by 0 bases and J by 3 bases, leaving 9 bases between them. Germline CDR1 reads ENHRY; CDR2 reads SYGVKD. CDR3: CAISESTRSYEQYF. For the CDR3, the DNA is TGTGCCATCAGTGAGTCGACTAGAAGCTACGAGCAGTACTTC.

This clone was found a few times. Different DNA sequences within this sample yield the same CDR3. V usage is TRBV28 and J usage is TRBJ1-5, with 7 bases aligning to TRBD1. Germline V CDR1 and CDR2: MDHEN, SYDVKM. Germline trimming cut 3 bases from V and 3 bases from J; bases unmatched to any gene: 2. This CDR3 is built from 14 residues. CDR3 DNA: TGTGCCAGCAGTTTTACAGGGGACAATCAGCCCCAGCATTTT. It specifies CASSFTGDNQPQHF.

The chain has TRBV5-1 and TRBJ1-1; no definite D call. This CDR3 has 14 residues. Germline V lookup: CDR1 SGHRS, CDR2 YFSETQ. The V and J ends lost 0 bases and 6 bases respectively, with 12 bases between them. CDR3: CASSLGASLPEAFF. CDR3 bases: TGCGCCAGCAGCTTGGGGGCGTCTCTCCCTGAAGCTTTCTTT.

V gene TRBV28 combines with J gene TRBJ2-1; D is perhaps TRBD2 (6 bases). Germline CDR1 and CDR2: MDHEN and SYDVKM. This CDR3 region has 16 residues. V was trimmed by 6 bases and J by 2 bases, leaving 17 bases between them. The DNA of the CDR3 is TGTGCCAGCAGCCCCGGGACTCCATACACCTACAATGAGCAGTTCTTC. Its protein is CASSPGTPYTYNEQFF. The whole variable domain, filled in from reference TRBV28 and TRBJ2-1, reads DVKVTQSSRYLVKRTGEKVFLECVQDMDHENMFWYRQDPGLGLRLIYFSYDVKMKEKGDIPEGYSVSREKKERFSLILESASTNQTSMYLCASSPGTPYTYNEQFFGPGTRLTVL.